This entry lists 22 T cell receptor beta chains sequenced from one sample in a study of cytomegalovirus exposure and HLA in healthy donors. PCR involved 60 Vbeta and 13 Jbeta primers. Sequencing used immunoSEQ multiplex PCR; TCRdb keeps in-frame clones, though not all of them. The table lists some 81,000 clones, about 69% of them singletons. Sequenced input: PBMCs. Source of these receptors: a woman between 35 and 50 years old in good health and CMV-seropositive.

The rearrangement joins TRBV7-9 to TRBJ1-1; the D gene is possibly TRBD1 (5 bases). V was trimmed by 7 bases and J by 0 bases, leaving 9 bases between them. Per the germline V gene, CDR1 is SEHNR and CDR2 is FQNEAQ (reference sequence). The CDR3 runs to 13 residues. The CDR3 DNA follows: TGTGCCAGCACATCAGGGATGAACACTGAAGCTTTCTTT. Translated, it gives CASTSGMNTEAFF.

This clone appeared once. V and J are TRBV5-4 and TRBJ2-7; 11 bases match TRBD2. The CDR3 has 16 residues. Trimming at V came to 4 bases and at J to 5 bases, leaving 11 bases not matched to a gene. CDR1 SGHNT and CDR2 YYREEE come from the germline V gene (reference sequence). As DNA, the CDR3 is TGTGCCAGCAGCCTGGGGTCTAGCGGGGGGTCGAACGAGCAGTACTTC. It codes for CASSLGSSGGSNEQYF.

V is TRBV29-1 and J is TRBJ2-1; 9 bases fit TRBD2. CDR3 length equals 15 residues. J gave up 4 bases and V 4 bases, and 8 bases lay outside the gene matches. The V gene's germline CDR1 is SQVTM and CDR2 ANQGSEA. In nucleotides, the CDR3 is TGCAGCGTTGCCCTCAGCGGGGGGTCTTACAATGAGCAGTTCTTC. Residues: CSVALSGGSYNEQFF.

The chain has TRBV5-6 and TRBJ2-1, with D uncertain. This CDR3 has 14 amino acids. Germline-derived CDR1 and CDR2 are SGHDT and YYEEEE. V was clipped by 0 bases and J by 12 bases, with 16 bases between them. The CDR3 region has the DNA TGTGCCAGCAGCTTGGGCGGCATCCTGATCAGGCAGTTCTTC. Residues: CASSLGGILIRQFF. The variable domain in full, completed from reference TRBV5-6 and TRBJ2-1, reads DAGVTQSPTHLIKTRGQQVTLRCSPKSGHDTVSWYQQALGQGPQFIFQYYEEEERQRGNFPDRFSGHQFPNYSSELNVNALLLGDSALYLCASSLGGILIRQFFGPGTRLTVL.

This chain joins TRBV6-1 and TRBJ2-7; TRBD2 might be the D (6 bases). The CDR3 covers 14 residues. Germline CDR1 and CDR2: MNHNS and SASEGT. V dropped 2 bases and J dropped 4 bases, with 12 bases sitting between them. This CDR3 is CASSELPGRYEQYF. The CDR3 DNA is TGTGCCAGCAGTGAACTCCCGGGGAGGTACGAGCAGTACTTC.

The V and J genes are TRBV6-5 and TRBJ2-5; D not certain. Trimming took off 6 bases at V and 6 bases at J, with 17 bases between the two ends. The CDR3 covers 14 residues. Germline V lookup: CDR1 MNHEY, CDR2 SVGAGI. The CDR3 DNA sequence: TGTGCCAGCAGACCGCGATCAAACGTACAGACCCAGTACTTC. It is translated as CASRPRSNVQTQYF.

The chain has TRBV6-5 and TRBJ2-7; no firm D call. The CDR3 is made up of 11 amino acids. Trimming removed 4 bases from V and 3 bases from J, with 4 bases in between. CDR1 MNHEY and CDR2 SVGAGI come from the germline V gene. As DNA, the CDR3 is TGTGCCAGCAGTTTTCGCTACGAGCAGTACTTC. This translates into CASSFRYEQYF.

The chain recombines TRBV4-2 with TRBJ2-7; unclear D gene. Germline values: CDR1 LGHNA, CDR2 YNFKEQ. The ends were cut back, 1 base at V and 0 bases at J, with 10 bases in the middle. This CDR3 contains 15 residues. Here the CDR3 reads CASSQVYPSSYEQYF. CDR3 coding DNA: TGTGCCAGCAGCCAAGTTTATCCTAGCTCCTACGAGCAGTACTTC.

The J gene is TRBJ1-3, the V gene TRBV2; D uncertain. This CDR3 comprises 16 residues. Germline CDR1 reads SNHLY; CDR2 reads FYNNEI. Trimming removed 2 bases from V and 0 bases from J, with 11 bases in between. The CDR3: CASSESAGSSGNTIYF. CDR3 nucleotides: TGTGCCAGCAGTGAATCCGCGGGAAGCTCTGGAAACACCATATATTTT. The full variable domain, with the rest looked up from reference TRBV2 and TRBJ1-3, is EPEVTQTPSHQVTQMGQEVILRCVPISNHLYFYWYRQILGQKVEFLVSFYNNEISEKSEIFDDQFSVERPDGSNFTLKIRSTKLEDSAMYFCASSESAGSSGNTIYFGEGSWLTVV.

There are a few counts of this clone. This chain uses TRBV4-2 with TRBJ2-5, with TRBD1 as a possible D gene (5 bases). Looked up from germline, CDR1 is LGHNA and CDR2 is YNFKEQ. Trimming shortened V by 0 bases and J by 3 bases, and 14 bases separated the two germline ends. The CDR3 is made up of 16 amino acids. The CDR3 region is CASSQDLAGFKETQYF. The CDR3 region has the DNA TGTGCCAGCAGCCAAGATTTGGCAGGGTTTAAAGAGACCCAGTACTTC.

The V call is TRBV4-1, the J call TRBJ2-7, with D tentatively TRBD1 (6 bases). V lost 0 bases and J lost 2, with 17 bases in between. The CDR3 has 17 residues. Germline CDR1 reads MGHRA; CDR2 reads YSYEKL. The CDR3 reads CASSQDEVGTYPYEQYF. CDR3 coding DNA: TGCGCCAGCAGCCAAGATGAGGTAGGGACATACCCCTACGAGCAGTACTTC.

The chain has TRBV7-2 and TRBJ2-5; 7 bases are shared with TRBD2. V shed 9 bases, J shed 2 bases, and the junction held 12 bases outside the gene matches. CDR1 and CDR2 (germline): SGHTA, FQGNSA. This CDR3 contains 15 residues. In nucleotides, the CDR3 is TGTGCCAGTAACCTGTTTGGGGGGGGTCAAGAGACCCAGTACTTC. It encodes CASNLFGGGQETQYF. Filled out from reference TRBV7-2 and TRBJ2-5, the complete variable domain reads GAGVSQSPSNKVTEKGKDVELRCDPISGHTALYWYRQSLGQGLEFLIYFQGNSAPDKSGLPSDRFSAERTGGSVSTLTIQRTQQEDSAVYLCASNLFGGGQETQYFGPGTRLLVL.

V and J are TRBV7-9 and TRBJ2-1; D may be TRBD2 (5 bases). The CDR3 spans 14 residues. Germline CDR1 SEHNR, CDR2 FQNEAQ (reference sequence). Deletions cut 3 bases from V and 7 bases from J, with 13 bases between. The CDR3 nucleotides read TGTGCCAGCAGCTTCGGGGTACGCACGAATGAGCAGTTCTTC. Residues: CASSFGVRTNEQFF.

The genes are TRBV11-3 and TRBJ1-6; maybe TRBD1 (5 bases). CDR1 and CDR2 from the germline V gene are SGHNT and YENEEA. The CDR3 runs 15 residues. V lost 0 bases and J 6 bases, leaving 9 bases between the germline ends. CDR3 nucleotides: TGTGCCAGCAGCTTAGACGGGGGAGGTAATTCACCCCTCCACTTT. It encodes CASSLDGGGNSPLHF.

This clone is a singleton in its sample. The CDR3 nucleotides read TGTGCCAGCAGCCCCGGAGCGGGACTAGCGCCCTACGAGCAGTACTTC. Encoded protein: CASSPGAGLAPYEQYF. The gene calls are TRBV9 and TRBJ2-7; TRBD2 agrees at 10 bases. Germline CDR1 is SGDLS and CDR2 is YYNGEE. CDR3 size: 16 residues. Trimming removed 4 bases from V and 2 bases from J; junction bases left unmatched: 9.

This clone was seen just once. J is TRBJ1-1 and V is TRBV28, with no clear D. Looked up from germline, CDR1 is MDHEN and CDR2 is SYDVKM. This CDR3 is 11 amino acids long. V was pared by 7 bases and J by 9 bases, with 12 bases between. The CDR3 loop is CASTGTAKAFF. In DNA form, the CDR3 reads TGTGCCAGCACCGGAACAGCCAAAGCTTTCTTT.

The chain employs TRBV5-6 and TRBJ2-5; 9 bases align to TRBD1. Per germline, CDR1 SGHDT and CDR2 YYEEEE. The trim removed 2 bases at V and 4 bases at J, leaving 3 bases unmatched. CDR3 size: 14 residues. As DNA, the CDR3 is TGTGCCAGCAGCTTCACAGGGGGCAGAGAGACCCAGTACTTC. Encoded protein: CASSFTGGRETQYF.

This clone is a singleton in its sample. In this CDR3 the conserved last residue, phenylalanine or tryptophan, is missing, so a read error is likely. The V gene is TRBV4-3, the J gene TRBJ1-1; 9 bases map to TRBD1. This CDR3 has 14 amino acids. The V and J ends lost 4 bases and 4 bases, in that order; junction bases with no gene match: 4. Germline V gene sequence: CDR1 LGHNA, CDR2 YSLEER. This CDR3 is CASSRGQGSTEAFL. In DNA form, the CDR3 reads TGCGCCAGCAGCCGAGGACAGGGGAGCACTGAAGCTTTCCTT.

V and J are TRBV5-6 and TRBJ2-2, with D perhaps matching TRBD1 (6 bases). Germline V lookup: CDR1 SGHDT, CDR2 YYEEEE. V gave up 2 bases and J gave up 6 bases, with 17 bases separating them. The CDR3 has 16 residues. The CDR3: CASSFLWGRGAGELFF. In DNA form, the CDR3 reads TGTGCCAGCAGCTTCCTTTGGGGGCGCGGCGCCGGGGAGCTGTTTTTT.

The J gene is TRBJ1-1, the V gene TRBV7-9, with a tentative D call TRBD1 (6 bases). Deletions cut 5 bases from V and 0 bases from J, with 16 bases between. The CDR3 is made up of 16 amino acids. Germline values: CDR1 SEHNR, CDR2 FQNEAQ (reference sequence). CDR3 in DNA: TGTGCCAGCAGCCCCCCTCGGGGACAATTGAACACTGAAGCTTTCTTT. Amino acids: CASSPPRGQLNTEAFF.

CDR3 loop: CASSRDRQGNSPLHF. The DNA of the CDR3 is TGTGCCAGCTCCAGGGACAGGCAAGGGAATTCACCCCTCCACTTT. The V and J genes are TRBV27 and TRBJ1-6; TRBD1 matches 8 bases. V lost 8 bases, J lost 7 bases, and 10 bases stayed unmatched. The germline V gene encodes CDR1 MNHEY and CDR2 SMNVEV (reference sequence). There are 15 residues in the CDR3.

This sequence joins TRBV4-2 and TRBJ1-1; D is perhaps TRBD1 (6 bases). This CDR3 spans 12 amino acids. Deletions cut 6 bases from V and 5 bases from J, with 10 bases between. Germline V gene data show CDR1 as LGHNA and CDR2 as YNFKEQ. The DNA for the CDR3 is TGTGCCAGCAGTCAAACAGGGACTGAAGCTTTCTTT. Protein product: CASSQTGTEAFF.